These 23 T cell receptor beta chains originate from one sample sequenced in a study of blood T cell repertoires in COVID-19. The table came from immunoSEQ multiplex PCR; TCRdb's copy has only in-frame clones and leaves some out. This sample has some 64,000 clones, with approximately 75% found just once. The sequenced material came from peripheral blood. All receptors derive from a woman in her sixties or seventies with acute or convalescent COVID-19.

V gene TRBV29-1 combines with J gene TRBJ1-2; possible D gene TRBD1, 6 bases. This CDR3 contains 13 residues. The ends were cut back, 5 bases at V and 1 base at J, with 11 bases in the middle. The germline V gene has CDR1 SQVTM and CDR2 ANQGSEA. The CDR3 spells CSVKTGVNYGYTF. DNA for the CDR3: TGCAGCGTTAAGACAGGCGTTAACTATGGCTACACCTTC.

The table lists this clone with a few counts. This rearrangement joins TRBV6-1 to TRBJ2-7; TRBD2 matches 8 bases. The ends lost 0 bases at V and 4 bases at J; junction bases unmatched: 5. This CDR3 contains 15 residues. In germline, CDR1 is MNHNS, CDR2 SASEGT. The CDR3 DNA follows: TGTGCCAGCAGTGAAGCGGTAAGCGGGGGTTACGAGCAGTACTTC. Amino acid sequence: CASSEAVSGGYEQYF.

V usage is TRBV3-1 (or the pseudogene TRBV3-2) and J usage is TRBJ1-1; possibly TRBD1 for D (6 bases). The CDR3 consists of 14 residues. The germline gives CDR1 LGHDT, CDR2 YNNKEL (reference sequence). Trimming shortened V by 4 bases and J by 5 bases, and 14 bases separated the two germline ends. CDR3 sequence (DNA): TGTGCCAGCAGCCGGGGGGGCGCAGGAACTGAAGCTTTCTTT. Amino acid sequence: CASSRGGAGTEAFF.

The V and J genes are TRBV6-5 and TRBJ1-3; the D is unclear. This CDR3 has 13 residues. Germline loops: CDR1 MNHEY, CDR2 SVGAGI. The ends were cut back, 7 bases at V and 4 bases at J, with 11 bases in the middle. CDR3 bases: TGTGCCAGCACCTACCGGGAGGGAAACACCATATATTTT. It is translated as CASTYREGNTIYF.

This clone was recorded once. The CDR3 region has the DNA TGTGCCAGCAGCAAGGACGGGATAGACACTAATGAAAAACTGTTTTTT. The encoded protein is CASSKDGIDTNEKLFF. The gene calls are TRBV5-4 and TRBJ1-4; D not resolved. Trimming shortened V by 4 bases and J by 2 bases, and 15 bases separated the two germline ends. This CDR3 region has 16 residues. The germline V gene encodes CDR1 SGHNT and CDR2 YYREEE (reference sequence). Based on the CDR3 plus reference TRBV5-4 and TRBJ1-4, the full variable domain is ETGVTQSPTHLIKTRGQQVTLRCSSQSGHNTVSWYQQALGQGPQFIFQYYREEENGRGNFPPRFSGLQFPNYSSELNVNALELDDSALYLCASSKDGIDTNEKLFFGSGTQLSVL.

In its sample, this clone is medium-sized (0.01 to 0.1%). The chain recombines TRBV6-2 or TRBV6-3 with TRBJ2-7, with TRBD2 as a possible D gene (6 bases). Germline-derived CDR1 and CDR2 are MNHEY and SVGEGT. V was shortened by 3 bases and J by 4 bases, with 19 bases between the two germline ends. This CDR3 contains 16 residues. This chain's CDR3 is CASSYNPTRDPYEQYF. The CDR3 DNA sequence: TGTGCCAGCAGTTATAATCCAACGCGGGACCCTTACGAGCAGTACTTC.

This clone occurred a few times. This chain uses TRBV28 with TRBJ1-5, with D perhaps matching TRBD1 (5 bases). Germline V gene lookup returns CDR1 MDHEN and CDR2 SYDVKM. The CDR3 has 12 amino acids. Trimming left V 2 bases short and J 7 bases short, with 6 bases between. The CDR3 here is CASSLPGQPQHF. The CDR3 DNA follows: TGTGCCAGCAGTTTACCAGGGCAGCCCCAGCATTTT.

This chain connects TRBV27 to TRBJ1-4, with D uncertain. Trimming removed 2 bases from V and 6 bases from J, with 7 bases in between. The CDR3 has 13 amino acids. CDR1 and CDR2 (germline): MNHEY, SMNVEV (reference sequence). The CDR3 region has the DNA TGTGCCAGCAGTTTACAAGGAGATGAAAAACTGTTTTTT. It translates to CASSLQGDEKLFF.

The J gene is TRBJ2-1, the V gene TRBV12-5; TRBD2 matches 8 bases. With V trimmed by 4 bases and J by 0 bases, 14 bases remained unmatched. CDR3 length equals 19 residues. Germline V gives CDR1 LGHNT, CDR2 FRNRAP. The CDR3 DNA is TGTGCTAGTGGTTCCGTGGCGGGGGGTTCTTCGAGCTCCTACAATGAGCAGTTCTTC. This translates into CASGSVAGGSSSSYNEQFF.

The CDR3 is CASSYVGSQETQYF. CDR3 nucleotides: TGTGCCAGCAGTTACGTGGGCAGTCAAGAGACCCAGTACTTC. The genes are TRBV6-2 or TRBV6-3 and TRBJ2-5; D gene unclear. The germline V gene has CDR1 MNHEY and CDR2 SVGEGT. The CDR3 has 14 amino acids. V was pared by 2 bases and J by 2 bases, with 9 bases between.

This chain connects TRBV19 to TRBJ2-5; D not certain. The CDR3 is 13 amino acids. Trimming shortened V by 2 bases and J by 5 bases, and 9 bases separated the two germline ends. The germline V gene encodes CDR1 LNHDA and CDR2 SQIVND (reference sequence). CDR3 in amino acids: CASSIQFFETQYF. CDR3 DNA: TGTGCCAGTAGTATACAGTTTTTTGAGACCCAGTACTTC.

The V call is TRBV9, the J call TRBJ1-6; the D gene is possibly TRBD1 (5 bases). From germline, CDR1 is SGDLS and CDR2 YYNGEE. Between the trimmed V and J ends, which lost 0 bases and 7 bases, there was a span of 17 bases. This CDR3 is 17 amino acids long. CDR3: CASSVDGGTVGNSPLHF. The DNA of the CDR3 is TGTGCCAGCAGCGTAGACGGGGGGACTGTGGGAAATTCACCCCTCCACTTT.

The gene calls are TRBV28 and TRBJ2-2, with D tentatively TRBD1 (5 bases). V dropped 2 bases and J dropped 2 bases, with 15 bases sitting between them. CDR3 size: 17 residues. Per germline, CDR1 MDHEN and CDR2 SYDVKM. The CDR3 coding sequence is TGTGCCAGCAGTTTAGAAATAGTACAGGTCAACACCGGGGAGCTGTTTTTT. Encoded protein: CASSLEIVQVNTGELFF.

This clone has more than one count but fewer than ten. The CDR3 DNA is TGTGCCAGCAGCACCCGGGACAGGGACAATCAGCCCCAGCATTTT. Protein product: CASSTRDRDNQPQHF. The chain recombines TRBV5-6 with TRBJ1-5, with 9 bases aligning to TRBD1. J was trimmed by 3 bases and V by 4 bases; bases with no gene match: 5. CDR1 is SGHDT and CDR2 is YYEEEE in the germline V gene. This CDR3 spans 15 amino acids. The full variable domain, in which reference TRBV5-6 and TRBJ1-5 provide the parts outside the CDR3, is DAGVTQSPTHLIKTRGQQVTLRCSPKSGHDTVSWYQQALGQGPQFIFQYYEEEERQRGNFPDRFSGHQFPNYSSELNVNALLLGDSALYLCASSTRDRDNQPQHFGDGTRLSIL.

In DNA, the CDR3 is TGTGCCAGCGTAATGGAACTCGGGAATACGCAGTATTTT. Encoded protein: CASVMELGNTQYF. The J gene is TRBJ2-3, the V gene TRBV6-5, with D tentatively TRBD2 (5 bases). The V end lost 8 bases, the J end lost 7 bases, and 16 bases lay between the germline ends. The CDR3 is made up of 13 amino acids. Germline CDR1 and CDR2: MNHEY and SVGAGI.

DNA for the CDR3: TGTGCCAGCAGACAGGTGTTCTCTGGAAACACCATATATTTT. Translated: CASRQVFSGNTIYF. The chain is built from TRBV6-5 and TRBJ1-3, with D possibly being TRBD1 (5 bases). This CDR3 has 14 residues. Per germline, CDR1 MNHEY and CDR2 SVGAGI. V lost 6 bases to trimming and J lost 0 bases, with 9 bases between them.

The chain is built from TRBV18 and TRBJ1-4; 10 bases match TRBD1. This CDR3 contains 16 residues. Germline-derived CDR1 and CDR2 are KGHSH and LQKENI. J lost 7 bases, V lost 3 bases, and 8 bases had no gene match. The CDR3: CASSPRQGAGGEKLFF. CDR3 nucleotide sequence: TGTGCCAGCTCACCGCGACAGGGGGCTGGTGGTGAAAAACTGTTTTTT.

The CDR3 coding sequence is TGTGCCAGCAGCCAAGATGGGGCAGGGGATCAGCCCCAGCATTTT. Amino acids: CASSQDGAGDQPQHF. The genes are TRBV4-2 and TRBJ1-5, with D possibly matching TRBD1 (6 bases). V lost 0 bases and J 5 bases, leaving 11 bases between the germline ends. Germline V gene data show CDR1 as LGHNA and CDR2 as YNFKEQ. The CDR3 consists of 15 residues.

The rearrangement links TRBV7-9 to TRBJ2-2; 12 bases map to TRBD2. Germline assignment: CDR1 SEHNR and CDR2 FQNEAQ (reference sequence). J gave up 6 bases and V 4 bases, and 9 bases lay outside the gene matches. The CDR3 spans 17 residues. CDR3 in DNA: TGTGCCAGCAGCTCCTGGACTAGCGGGGACCTCCCCGGGGAGCTGTTTTTT. This encodes CASSSWTSGDLPGELFF. Using reference TRBV7-9 and TRBJ2-2 for the parts outside the CDR3, the full variable domain is DTGVSQNPRHKITKRGQNVTFRCDPISEHNRLYWYRQTLGQGPEFLTYFQNEAQLEKSRLLSDRFSAERPKGSFSTLEIQRTEQGDSAMYLCASSSWTSGDLPGELFFGEGSRLTVL.

In its sample, this clone was seen once. This chain joins TRBV19 and TRBJ1-2; D remains unclear. V lost 3 bases and J 5 bases, leaving 13 bases between the germline ends. This CDR3 region has 14 residues. CDR1 and CDR2 (germline): LNHDA, SQIVND (reference sequence). This CDR3 reads CASSMGRYLYGYTF. The DNA of the CDR3 is TGTGCCAGTAGTATGGGCAGATACTTATATGGCTACACCTTC.

The V call is TRBV6-5, the J call TRBJ1-4; 8 nucleotides match TRBD1. The CDR3 consists of 14 residues. The ends lost 5 bases at V and 5 bases at J; junction bases unmatched: 4. Germline assignment: CDR1 MNHEY and CDR2 SVGAGI. The DNA for the CDR3 is TGTGCCAGCAGTCGTAGGACAGGGAATGAAAAACTGTTTTTT. Encoded protein: CASSRRTGNEKLFF.

This clone is a singleton in its sample. The chain joins TRBV5-1 to TRBJ1-4, with D perhaps TRBD1 (6 bases). V lost 4 bases to trimming and J lost 6 bases, with 13 bases between them. From germline, CDR1 is SGHRS and CDR2 YFSETQ. This CDR3 is 14 amino acids long. CDR3 sequence reads: CASSPGQNYEKLFF. In DNA, the CDR3 is TGCGCCAGCAGCCCCGGACAGAACTATGAAAAACTGTTTTTT.

This chain connects TRBV7-2 to TRBJ2-7; TRBD2 aligns across 7 bases. With 5 bases clipped from V and 3 bases from J, the junction kept 10 bases outside the gene matches. CDR1 is SGHTA, CDR2 FQGNSA, per germline. The CDR3 is 15 amino acids. The CDR3 DNA reads TGTGCCAGCAGCGTCGGAATGAGGACTAGCTACGAGCAGTACTTC. It codes for CASSVGMRTSYEQYF.